This is a list of T cell receptor beta chains from one sample in a study of cytomegalovirus exposure and HLA in healthy donors. Profiling relied on immunoSEQ multiplex PCR, and the TCRdb table lists in-frame clones only, not all of them. The sample includes some 110,000 clones, approximately 76% of them seen just once. Sequencing was carried out using PBMCs. The origin of the receptors is a man between 45 and 60 years old in good health and CMV-seropositive. CDR3s include the opening cysteine and the closing phenylalanine or tryptophan. D genes are given only for firm matches. The size of a clone is reported for some rows only, either as once, few or many, or as a class for expanded clones.

clone_size	v_call	cdr3_length	j_call	d_call	cdr3_nt	cdr3_aa
NA	TRBV29-1	16	TRBJ2-1	TRBD1	TGCAGCGTTGAAGATACGGGACAGGGGGCGACGAATGAGCAGTTCTTC	CSVEDTGQGATNEQFF
NA	TRBV6-6	15	TRBJ2-1	NA	TGTGCCAGCAGTGCCCTGGGAGGTACCTACAATGGGCAGTTCTTC	CASSALGGTYNGQFF
NA	TRBV14	15	TRBJ2-6	NA	TGTGCCAGCAGCCAACAAGGAGCGGGGGCCAACGTCCTGACTTTC	CASSQQGAGANVLTF
NA	TRBV9	15	TRBJ2-2	NA	TGTGCCAGCAGCGTAGACGGCGGGGTTGGCGGGGAGCTGTTTTTT	CASSVDGGVGGELFF
NA	TRBV7-7	15	TRBJ2-7	NA	TGTGCTAGCAGCCCTGGGGCGGGAATATCCTACGAGCAGTACTTC	CASSPGAGISYEQYF
NA	TRBV5-4	15	TRBJ2-1	NA	TGTGCCAGCAGCTTGGGTGGGCGATCCGACAATGAGCAGTTCTTC	CASSLGGRSDNEQFF
NA	TRBV27	15	TRBJ1-5	NA	TGTGCCAGCAGTTTATATGCAGTTTCCAATCAGCCCCAGCATTTT	CASSLYAVSNQPQHF
NA	TRBV5-4	15	TRBJ1-5	TRBD1	TGTGCCAGCAGCTTGGGGGGGACAGGGAGGCAGCCCCAGCATTTT	CASSLGGTGRQPQHF
NA	TRBV5-1	15	TRBJ2-7	TRBD2	TGCGCCAGCAGCCCGCCGGGGGCGGGGGGCCACGAGCAGTACTTC	CASSPPGAGGHEQYF
NA	TRBV19	17	TRBJ2-7	TRBD2	TGTGCCACTTCCCCGACTAGCGGGAGGAGGGGGCTACGCGAGCAGTACTTC	CATSPTSGRRGLREQYF
NA	TRBV27	12	TRBJ2-4	NA	TGTGCCAGCAGTGGCGGGGATGGGATTCAGTACTTC	CASSGGDGIQYF
NA	TRBV2	13	TRBJ1-1	NA	TGTGCCAGCAGCCAACAGCCGAACACTGAAGCTTTCTTT	CASSQQPNTEAFF
once	TRBV27	13	TRBJ1-2	NA	TGTGCCAGCAGTTTGGGGAGGGACTATGGCTACACCTTC	CASSLGRDYGYTF
NA	TRBV7-6	14	TRBJ2-2	NA	TGTGCCAGCAGCTCCGGAGGGAGGACCGGGGAGCTGTTTTTT	CASSSGGRTGELFF
once	TRBV27	16	TRBJ1-4	NA	TGTGCCAGCAGTAGCATTGTTGGGAGTTCAAATGAAAAACTGTTTTTT	CASSSIVGSSNEKLFF
NA	TRBV25-1	14	TRBJ1-1	NA	TGTGCCAGCAGTGACGACAGGCTGATTTCTGAAGCTTTCTTT	CASSDDRLISEAFF
NA	TRBV5-1	16	TRBJ2-1	TRBD2	TGCGCCAGCAGTAGATGGGCTAGCGGGAGACGGAGTGAGCAGTTCTTC	CASSRWASGRRSEQFF
NA	TRBV4-3	13	TRBJ1-6	NA	TGCGCCAGCAGCCAGGCAGGGTACGCACCCCTCCACTTT	CASSQAGYAPLHF
NA	TRBV19	16	TRBJ2-5	NA	TGTGCCAGTAGTATAGAGGGGGGGGCGCGTCCCGAGACCCAGTACTTC	CASSIEGGARPETQYF
NA	TRBV6-1	13	TRBJ1-1	NA	TGTGCCAGCAGTGAAGCGGGAGGCGGGGAAGCTTTCTTT	CASSEAGGGEAFF
few	TRBV6-5	15	TRBJ2-1	TRBD2	TGTGCCAGCACCAACGGGGGGGGCGACTGGACTGAGCAGTTCTTC	CASTNGGGDWTEQFF
NA	TRBV14	12	TRBJ1-2	TRBD1	TGTGCCAGCAGTACAGGGGGATATGGCTACACCTTC	CASSTGGYGYTF
NA	TRBV5-1	15	TRBJ2-1	TRBD2	TGCGCCAGCAGCCAGGACACTAGCGGCTACAATGAGCAGTTCTTC	CASSQDTSGYNEQFF
NA	TRBV19	14	TRBJ1-1	TRBD1	TGTGCCAGTAGTATCCGGGACAGGTACACTGAAGCTTTCTTT	CASSIRDRYTEAFF
NA	TRBV7-2	14	TRBJ2-7	NA	TGTGCCAGCAGCTTAGAATACAGCTCCTACGAGCAGTACTTC	CASSLEYSSYEQYF
NA	TRBV14	14	TRBJ1-2	NA	TGTGCCAGCAGCCAAGTATCAGGGGACTATGGCTACACCTTC	CASSQVSGDYGYTF
NA	TRBV5-8	14	TRBJ2-7	NA	TGTGCCAGCAGCCAGTCGAGGCCCCGGGTCGAGCAGTACTTC	CASSQSRPRVEQYF
NA	TRBV5-6	13	TRBJ1-1	TRBD1	TGTGCCAGCAAGGAGACAGGGGACACTGAAGCTTTCTTT	CASKETGDTEAFF
NA	TRBV5-5	17	TRBJ1-2	TRBD1	TGTGCCAGCAGCTTGGCCTTCGGACAGGGCAGAGGTTATGGCTACACCTTC	CASSLAFGQGRGYGYTF
NA	TRBV4-1	14	TRBJ2-7	TRBD2	TGCGCCAGCAGCGCGTTAGGACTAGCGTACGAGCAGTACTTC	CASSALGLAYEQYF
NA	TRBV19	14	TRBJ1-1	NA	TGTGCCAGTACTCTGACAGCCTCGGTCGCTGAAGCTTTCTTT	CASTLTASVAEAFF
NA	TRBV7-2	13	TRBJ1-1	TRBD1	TGTGCCAGCAGCTTCGGACAGGGCACTGAAGCTTTCTTT	CASSFGQGTEAFF
few	TRBV5-8	15	TRBJ2-7	TRBD2	TGTGCCAGCAGCTTGGCGGCTAGCGGGAGATACGAGCAGTACTTC	CASSLAASGRYEQYF
once	TRBV10-1	16	TRBJ2-1	TRBD2	TGCGCCAGCAGTGTGGAACTAGCGGGAGATGAGGATGAGCAGTTCTTC	CASSVELAGDEDEQFF
NA	TRBV27	11	TRBJ1-2	NA	TGTGCCAGCAGCCCTACGAGGGGCTACACCTTC	CASSPTRGYTF
NA	TRBV7-8	13	TRBJ1-4	TRBD1	TGTGCCAGCAGCTTAGGGACAGGCATTACACTGTTTTTT	CASSLGTGITLFF
NA	TRBV29-1	13	TRBJ2-3	NA	TGCAGCGGTTGGGGGGTCCCCACAGATACGCAGTATTTT	CSGWGVPTDTQYF
NA	TRBV29-1	15	TRBJ2-7	TRBD1	TGCAGCGTTGTAGGGGACAGGGGGCCCACCTACGAGCAGTACTTC	CSVVGDRGPTYEQYF
NA	TRBV2	13	TRBJ2-1	NA	TGTGCCAGCAGTCCTCCGAGCTACAATGAGCAGTTCTTC	CASSPPSYNEQFF
NA	TRBV7-2	18	TRBJ1-2	TRBD1	TGTGCCAGCAGCTTTCTTCCCCCAACGGGACAGGGTCTCTATGACTACACCTTC	CASSFLPPTGQGLYDYTF
few	TRBV4-2	19	TRBJ2-6	TRBD1	TGTGCCAGCAGCCAAGTTTGGACAGGGGGCGCTTCAGGGGCCAACGTCCTGACTTTC	CASSQVWTGGASGANVLTF
NA	TRBV7-9	15	TRBJ2-7	TRBD1	TGTGCCAGCAGCCCAGGACAGGGGGTAAACTACGAGCAGTACTTC	CASSPGQGVNYEQYF
NA	TRBV5-1	12	TRBJ2-7	NA	TGCGCCAGCAGCTTGGGTTACTACGAGCAGTACTTC	CASSLGYYEQYF
few	TRBV5-8	17	TRBJ1-5	NA	TGTGCCAGCAGCTTAGATCGGGAACCTCAAAGCAATCAGCCCCAGCATTTT	CASSLDREPQSNQPQHF
few	TRBV10-1	15	TRBJ2-7	TRBD1	TGCGCCAGCAGTATACCGGGACAGGGACGCGACGAGCAGTACTTC	CASSIPGQGRDEQYF
NA	TRBV5-1	20	TRBJ2-2	TRBD2	TGCGCCAGCAGCCGCCCGGGGGGCGAGACTAGCGGGAGCTCCACCGGGGAGCTGTTTTTT	CASSRPGGETSGSSTGELFF
NA	TRBV19	13	TRBJ2-1	NA	TGTGCCAGTAGTCCCCGACAGTACAATGAGCAGTTCTTC	CASSPRQYNEQFF
NA	TRBV5-1	15	TRBJ1-2	NA	TGCGCCAGCAGCTTGTTAGGTACAGGGAACTATGGCTACACCTTC	CASSLLGTGNYGYTF
NA	TRBV5-8	19	TRBJ1-5	NA	TGTGCCAGCAGCTTGGATGCAGGGTTCGAGAAATATAGCAATCAGCCCCAGCATTTT	CASSLDAGFEKYSNQPQHF
NA	TRBV2	11	TRBJ1-2	TRBD1	TGTGCCAGTGACAGGGATCGTGGCTACACCTTC	CASDRDRGYTF
once	TRBV9	15	TRBJ2-3	NA	TGTGCCAGCAGCCCCCGGACAGTTTTACCAGATACGCAGTATTTT	CASSPRTVLPDTQYF